This T cell receptor (beta chain) appears in the sequencing data of a study of T cell repertoires in cytomegalovirus infection. The overall study: Shared public TCR beta signatures pointed to both CMV infection and a matching HLA type.

Regarding this clonotype: Its antigen is still unknown.

Using its own MiXCR run on the reads, TCRdb lists one record per CDR3 protein. The sample contains roughly 150,000 distinct CDR3 sequences, about 15% of which appear only once. Points from the study as a whole: The cumulative frequency of public TCR beta families identified carriers of CMV plus the relevant HLA. Clonotype analysis showed dominance of the ex vivo response by HLA-C-restricted CMV-specific TCR beta clonotypes.

Germline CDR1 reads SGHTA; CDR2 reads FQGTGA. This CDR3 comprises 13 residues. Trimming removed 2 bases at V and 4 bases at J, with 9 bases between. The sequence was collected from a human donor in good health (CMV status not recorded). Some clones in this sample may be carry-over from other donors' samples. The sample comprised CD8+ T cells from PBMCs. The V call is TRBV7-3, the J call TRBJ2-7; D possibly corresponds to TRBD2 (5 bases). The CDR3 protein is CASSLGSVYEQYF. The CDR3 bases are TGTGCCAGCAGCTTAGGGAGCGTGTACGAGCAGTACTTC.